The 26 T cell receptor beta chains listed next were all sequenced from one sample in a study of cytomegalovirus exposure and HLA in healthy donors. In the PCR, 60 Vbeta and 13 Jbeta primers were used. Assay: immunoSEQ multiplex PCR; the TCRdb copy retains only in-frame clones and omits some. The sample holds under 200,000 clones; about 76% are singletons and the top ten take approximately 0.4%. Sequenced material: PBMCs. The receptors were sampled from a male donor in good health and CMV-seropositive.

This clone was seen a few times. V gene TRBV2 combines with J gene TRBJ2-1, with a possible D match to TRBD2 (6 bases). V lost 4 bases and J 6 bases, leaving 10 bases between the germline ends. The CDR3 totals 13 residues. CDR1 and CDR2 from the germline V gene are SNHLY and FYNNEI. The chain's CDR3 is CASSVEGGNEQFF. The CDR3 DNA is TGTGCCAGCAGTGTAGAGGGAGGCAATGAGCAGTTCTTC.

This clone was observed a handful of times. The rearrangement links TRBV9 to TRBJ2-5; no clear D gene. The germline V and J ends were trimmed by 0 bases and 4 bases, with 10 bases remaining between them. The CDR3 consists of 14 residues. Germline lookup yields CDR1 SGDLS and CDR2 YYNGEE. The CDR3 DNA reads as TGTGCCAGCAGCGTAGTCCCAGGTCGAGAGACCCAGTACTTC. Translated, it gives CASSVVPGRETQYF. Looking up the rest from reference TRBV9 and TRBJ2-5 gives the full variable domain: DSGVTQTPKHLITATGQRVTLRCSPRSGDLSVYWYQQSLDQGLQFLIQYYNGEERAKGNILERFSAQQFPDLHSELNLSSLELGDSALYFCASSVVPGRETQYFGPGTRLLVL.

This clone was recorded once. The rearrangement uses TRBV5-4 and TRBJ2-2, with 9 bases that match TRBD2. CDR3 length equals 15 residues. With 0 bases clipped from V and 6 bases from J, the junction kept 3 bases outside the gene matches. CDR1 and CDR2 (germline): SGHNT, YYREEE (reference sequence). The CDR3 bases are TGTGCCAGCAGCTTGGCCGCGGGGGGGCCCGGGGAGCTGTTTTTT. Encoded protein: CASSLAAGGPGELFF.

This clone is a singleton in its sample. The chain is built from TRBV30 and TRBJ1-2; no clear D gene. Germline V gene data show CDR1 as GTSNPN and CDR2 as SVGIG (reference sequence). The CDR3 covers 14 residues. V was clipped by 7 bases and J by 1 base, with 16 bases between them. The CDR3 DNA sequence: TGTGCCTCTCTCCTGGGCAGTCTTAACTATGGCTACACCTTC. Amino acids: CASLLGSLNYGYTF.

This chain connects TRBV6-6 to TRBJ2-1; a possible D gene is TRBD2 (5 bases). V lost 1 base and J 6 bases, leaving 13 bases between the germline ends. Germline V gives CDR1 MNHNY, CDR2 SVGAGI (reference sequence). The CDR3 loop spans 15 amino acids. CDR3 loop: CASSYFAASTNEQFF. The CDR3 nucleotides are TGTGCCAGCAGTTACTTCGCGGCTAGCACCAATGAGCAGTTCTTC.

The gene calls are TRBV2 and TRBJ1-5; D ambiguous. In germline, CDR1 is SNHLY, CDR2 FYNNEI. CDR3 size: 14 residues. The V end lost 2 bases, the J end lost 1 base, and 6 bases lay between the germline ends. In DNA, the CDR3 is TGTGCCAGCAGTGAACGACTCAGCAATCAGCCCCAGCATTTT. Its protein product is CASSERLSNQPQHF.

This rearrangement joins TRBV4-3 to TRBJ2-1; 7 bases align to TRBD2. The CDR3 totals 16 residues. Germline trimming cut 0 bases from V and 4 bases from J; bases unmatched to any gene: 6. In germline, CDR1 is LGHNA, CDR2 YSLEER. DNA for the CDR3: TGCGCCAGCAGCCAAGATTTGGCGGGAGAGTACAATGAGCAGTTCTTC. The encoded protein is CASSQDLAGEYNEQFF.

The chain links TRBV30 to TRBJ1-1; 7 nucleotides line up with TRBD1. The CDR3 sequence is 14 residues long. Germline V gene sequence: CDR1 GTSNPN, CDR2 SVGIG (reference sequence). The J segment lost 5 bases and the V segment lost 3 bases, leaving 9 bases of the junction unmatched. CDR3 sequence: CAWSMHRGRTEAFF. The CDR3 DNA reads TGTGCCTGGAGCATGCACAGGGGCCGAACTGAAGCTTTCTTT.

This rearrangement joins TRBV5-5 to TRBJ2-7, with TRBD2 matching 14 bases. The V and J ends lost 1 base and 5 bases, in that order; junction bases with no gene match: 8. The germline V gene has CDR1 SGHKS and CDR2 YYEKEE (reference sequence). CDR3 length: 17 amino acids. The CDR3 DNA reads TGTGCCAGCAGCTTGTCACTCCAGGGACTAGCGGGAGACGAGCAGTACTTC. Its protein product is CASSLSLQGLAGDEQYF.

The gene calls are TRBV5-1 and TRBJ1-2; D is unresolved. Germline values: CDR1 SGHRS, CDR2 YFSETQ. The CDR3 runs 14 residues. V was clipped by 1 base and J by 10 bases, with 17 bases between them. The CDR3 region is CASSLSQALDAYTF. In nucleotides, the CDR3 is TGCGCCAGCAGCTTGTCCCAGGCCCTCGATGCCTACACCTTC.

The rearrangement links TRBV7-3 to TRBJ2-3; possibly TRBD2 for D (6 bases). V lost 3 bases, J lost 8 bases, and 15 bases lay in between. Germline values: CDR1 SGHTA, CDR2 FQGTGA. This CDR3 has 14 residues. CDR3 residues: CASSLGLPGGTQYF. As DNA, the CDR3 is TGTGCCAGCAGCTTGGGCCTTCCCGGGGGTACGCAGTATTTT.

V usage is TRBV4-1 and J usage is TRBJ2-7, with a possible D match to TRBD1 (5 bases). Per the germline V gene, CDR1 is MGHRA and CDR2 is YSYEKL. V lost 1 base, J lost 7 bases, and 8 bases lay in between. The CDR3 has 12 residues. CDR3 residues: CASSQGTGEQYF. CDR3 DNA sequence: TGCGCCAGCAGCCAAGGAACAGGAGAGCAGTACTTC.

The chain joins TRBV5-1 to TRBJ2-1, with D perhaps TRBD2 (6 bases). V was clipped by 2 bases and J by 7 bases, with 13 bases between them. The CDR3 is 14 residues long. Germline values: CDR1 SGHRS, CDR2 YFSETQ. CDR3 bases: TGCGCCAGCAGCTTCCGAGGGGCGGGGAATGAGCAGTTCTTC. Its translation: CASSFRGAGNEQFF.

This chain links TRBV11-2 with TRBJ2-7, with TRBD2 matching 7 bases. The CDR3 has 12 amino acids. J lost 2 bases, V lost 8 bases, and 3 bases had no gene match. Germline loops: CDR1 SGHAT, CDR2 FQNNGV. CDR3 protein: CASVGTTYEQYF. The CDR3 DNA is TGTGCCAGCGTGGGGACTACCTACGAGCAGTACTTC.

This rearrangement joins TRBV6-6 to TRBJ2-1; 14 positions match TRBD2. Germline CDR1 is MNHNY and CDR2 is SVGAGI (reference sequence). J gave up 9 bases and V 5 bases, and 9 bases lay outside the gene matches. The CDR3 has 16 amino acids. CDR3 DNA: TGTGCCAGCAGTACGCGGACTAGCGGGAGGATTGGTGAGCAGTTCTTC. Amino acids: CASSTRTSGRIGEQFF.

The chain combines TRBV12-5 with TRBJ1-1; tentatively, D is TRBD1 (6 bases). CDR1 is LGHNT, CDR2 FRNRAP, per germline. The CDR3 consists of 15 residues. Trimming took 5 bases from V and 10 from J, leaving 23 bases between them. As DNA, the CDR3 is TGTGCTAGTGGTAAAGATACAGGGAGGGCGGTGAGAGCTTTCTTT. Amino acids: CASGKDTGRAVRAFF.

The J gene is TRBJ2-2, the V gene TRBV7-9, with 7 bases that match TRBD2. The CDR3 runs to 15 residues. The ends lost 2 bases at V and 7 bases at J; junction bases unmatched: 7. CDR1 is SEHNR, CDR2 FQNEAQ, per germline (reference sequence). The CDR3 is CASSLSGGGGGELFF. Written as DNA, the CDR3 is TGTGCCAGCAGCTTATCGGGGGGAGGCGGCGGGGAGCTGTTTTTT.

With regard to this clone: One end of the junction does not line up with germline, which may come from a read error. The V gene is TRBV2, the J gene TRBJ2-3; D is undetermined. CDR1 SNHLY and CDR2 FYNNEI come from the germline V gene. The CDR3 totals 11 residues. The CDR3 reads CASRYTDAQYF. The DNA for the CDR3 is TGTGCCAGCAGGTACACAGATGCGCAGTATTTT.

The chain joins TRBV4-3 to TRBJ2-1; TRBD1 aligns across 9 bases. V dropped 4 bases and J dropped 7; count of bases not matched to a gene: 8. Germline-derived CDR1 and CDR2 are LGHNA and YSLEER. The CDR3 has 15 amino acids. The CDR3 nucleotides are TGCGCCAGCAGCCCCGGGACAGGGCAGGTGAATGAGCAGTTCTTC. It is translated as CASSPGTGQVNEQFF.

This sequence joins TRBV29-1 and TRBJ1-1; D not certain. This CDR3 is built from 12 residues. V dropped 6 bases and J dropped 1 base, with 9 bases sitting between them. Germline values: CDR1 SQVTM, CDR2 ANQGSEA. The DNA for the CDR3 is TGCAGCGTGGGAGGAACGAACACTGAAGCTTTCTTT. Residues: CSVGGTNTEAFF.

The chain links TRBV7-9 to TRBJ1-1; D is uncertain. The CDR3 runs to 12 residues. V lost 3 bases and J lost 4, with 6 bases in between. Germline loops: CDR1 SEHNR, CDR2 FQNEAQ (reference sequence). The CDR3 protein is CASSFGVTEAFF. The DNA of the CDR3 is TGTGCCAGCAGCTTTGGAGTCACTGAAGCTTTCTTT. Full variable domain (rest looked up from reference TRBV7-9 and TRBJ1-1): DTGVSQNPRHKITKRGQNVTFRCDPISEHNRLYWYRQTLGQGPEFLTYFQNEAQLEKSRLLSDRFSAERPKGSFSTLEIQRTEQGDSAMYLCASSFGVTEAFFGQGTRLTVV.

The table lists this clone with a few counts. This chain uses TRBV29-1 with TRBJ2-2; D not certain. Deletions cut 4 bases from V and 1 base from J, with 4 bases between. The CDR3 is 12 amino acids. Germline V lookup: CDR1 SQVTM, CDR2 ANQGSEA. This chain's CDR3 is CSVALNTGELFF. CDR3 coding DNA: TGCAGCGTTGCCCTGAACACCGGGGAGCTGTTTTTT.

The sample holds one count of this clone. The V and J genes are TRBV2 and TRBJ1-3, with D perhaps TRBD1 (6 bases). The DNA end lines up better with TRBJ2-2; the J call may be wrong. CDR3 length equals 14 residues. Germline V gene data show CDR1 as SNHLY and CDR2 as FYNNEI. The CDR3 DNA is TGTGCCAGTGCACCGCTAGGGGGCACCGGGGAGCTGTTTTTT. It is translated as CASAPLGGTGELFF.

The chain carries TRBV10-3 and TRBJ2-5, with D uncertain. V lost 5 bases and J 1 base, leaving 11 bases between the germline ends. This CDR3 comprises 14 residues. CDR1 and CDR2 (germline): ENHRY, SYGVKD. The CDR3 sequence is CAISSGTVQETQYF. CDR3 sequence (DNA): TGTGCCATCAGTTCTGGTACAGTCCAAGAGACCCAGTACTTC.

In this sample, this clone turned up once. This chain connects TRBV9 to TRBJ2-6; maybe TRBD2 (5 bases). This CDR3 region has 18 residues. V lost 0 bases and J lost 2, with 15 bases in between. Per the germline V gene, CDR1 is SGDLS and CDR2 is YYNGEE. For the CDR3, the DNA is TGTGCCAGCAGCGTAGCCCCTCGGGCGGAGGCTGGGGCCAACGTCCTGACTTTC. Protein: CASSVAPRAEAGANVLTF.

In this sample, this clone turned up a few times. The V call is TRBV19, the J call TRBJ2-7; 9 bases align to TRBD1. The trim removed 6 bases at V and 4 bases at J, leaving 7 bases unmatched. The CDR3 consists of 14 residues. Germline lookup yields CDR1 LNHDA and CDR2 SQIVND (reference sequence). The CDR3 region has the DNA TGTGCCAGTAGCGACCGACAGGGGGTTTACGAGCAGTACTTC. It specifies CASSDRQGVYEQYF.